The sample holds one count of the clone carrying this TCR beta chain. This sample is part of a study of blood T cell repertoires in COVID-19. At the level of the study: Sources were T cells, B-cell-depleted T cells, or PBMCs; the material itself was cDNA or gDNA.

Germline CDR1 and CDR2: SGHRS and YFSETQ. The CDR3 has 16 residues. The V gene end was trimmed by 2 bases and the J gene end by 3 bases; junction bases not matched to a gene: 8. Per the authors' pipeline: By means of reference gene primer amplification, nucleated cell counts were estimated. The repertoire was sequenced with immunoSEQ multiplex PCR; TCRdb's copy has only in-frame clones and lacks some. V and J calls and clone size are given by that table; D and trimming were obtained from the DNA. The table records about 91,000 clones, roughly 85% of them present only once. The receptor was isolated from a man between 65 and 85 years old with acute or convalescent COVID-19. Material: peripheral blood. The chain combines TRBV5-1 with TRBJ2-7, with TRBD1 matching over 10 bases. The CDR3 nucleotides read TGCGCCAGCAGCTTCTCTCGGACAGGGGGTAGCTACGAGCAGTACTTC. Amino acids: CASSFSRTGGSYEQYF.